This T cell receptor beta chain came from a study of blood T cell repertoires in COVID-19. Original processing methods: Amplification of reference gene primers provided the estimated nucleated cell counts. The assay was immunoSEQ multiplex PCR, and TCRdb's table has in-frame clones only and misses some. For V, J and clone size, that table is used; D and trimming come from the DNA. The sample lists 250,000 to 350,000 clones; more than 75% were seen once. From germline, CDR1 is MGHRA and CDR2 YSYEKL. The CDR3 is made up of 15 amino acids. With 4 bases clipped from V and 5 bases from J, the junction kept 7 bases outside the gene matches. This clone was seen once.

The gene calls are TRBV4-1 and TRBJ2-3; 9 bases are shared with TRBD1. The sequence was obtained from a woman in her forties or fifties who had recovered from COVID-19. Sequenced sample: peripheral blood. The CDR3, as DNA: TGCGCCAGCAGCCGCCGGGACAGGGCAGGAGATACGCAGTATTTT. This codes for CASSRRDRAGDTQYF.